The 30 T cell receptor beta chains below come from one sample, sequenced in a study of shared clonotypes between healthy human individuals. Generated by immunoSEQ multiplex PCR, the TCRdb table keeps only in-frame clones and is missing some. This table holds 2 million to 2.5 million clones, around 93% found once. The sample was naive CD4+ T cells from PBMCs. Subset noted: CD45RA+ positively selected. The receptors originated from a man aged 18 to 29 in good health. Some clones in this sample may be carry-over from other donors' samples.

For this clone: This specimen includes other DNA sequences encoding the same CDR3. The CDR3 DNA sequence: TGTGCCAGCAGCCGTTCCCCGAACACTGAAGCTTTCTTT. Its translation is CASSRSPNTEAFF. The chain carries TRBV28 and TRBJ1-1; D not resolved. The V end lost 6 bases, the J end lost 1 base, and 9 bases lay between the germline ends. From germline, CDR1 is MDHEN and CDR2 SYDVKM. The CDR3 is made up of 13 amino acids.

The chain combines TRBV15 with TRBJ2-5; D not certain. CDR1 and CDR2 (germline): LNHNV, YYDKDF (reference sequence). This CDR3 spans 16 amino acids. With 0 bases removed from V and 0 bases from J, the gap between germline ends came to 11 bases. The CDR3 loop is CATSRDPLRYQETQYF. CDR3 DNA sequence: TGTGCCACCAGCAGAGATCCCTTGAGGTACCAAGAGACCCAGTACTTC.

CDR3 bases: TGCGCCAGCAGCCCAGGACGTTGGAACACCGGGGAGCTGTTTTTT. Translation gives CASSPGRWNTGELFF. The rearrangement uses TRBV4-1 and TRBJ2-2; D not resolved. The CDR3 totals 15 residues. V gave up 4 bases and J gave up 1 base, with 10 bases separating them. Germline values: CDR1 MGHRA, CDR2 YSYEKL.

V usage is TRBV28 and J usage is TRBJ2-7; D remains unclear. The CDR3 covers 15 residues. V lost 4 bases, J lost 2 bases, and 15 bases lay in between. Germline CDR1 and CDR2: MDHEN and SYDVKM. The CDR3 bases are TGTGCCAGCAGTTCCCCCCCCCAGGTGGCCTACGAGCAGTACTTC. Protein product: CASSSPPQVAYEQYF.

The DNA of the CDR3 is TGTGCCAGCAGCCTACTCAATTTTGCCTATGGCTACACCTTC. This translates into CASSLLNFAYGYTF. V usage is TRBV11-2 and J usage is TRBJ1-2, with unresolved D. Germline V gives CDR1 SGHAT, CDR2 FQNNGV. The length of the CDR3 is 14 residues. The germline V and J ends were trimmed by 5 bases and 4 bases, with 14 bases remaining between them. The variable domain in full, completed from reference TRBV11-2 and TRBJ1-2, reads EAGVAQSPRYKIIEKRQSVAFWCNPISGHATLYWYQQILGQGPKLLIQFQNNGVVDDSQLPKDRFSAERLKGVDSTLKIQPAKLEDSAVYLCASSLLNFAYGYTFGSGTRLTVV.

The chain links TRBV6-5 to TRBJ2-1, with 8 bases aligning to TRBD2. With 0 bases clipped from V and 8 bases from J, the junction kept 9 bases outside the gene matches. Germline V gene sequence: CDR1 MNHEY, CDR2 SVGAGI. This CDR3 is built from 16 residues. The CDR3 DNA is TGTGCCAGCAGTTACTCGGCACTAGCGGACGGCTATGAGCAGTTCTTC. Protein sequence: CASSYSALADGYEQFF.

This sequence joins TRBV28 and TRBJ1-5; the D gene is possibly TRBD1 (5 bases). The CDR3 is 15 residues long. Trimming took off 5 bases at V and 4 bases at J, with 15 bases between the two ends. The germline V gene encodes CDR1 MDHEN and CDR2 SYDVKM. CDR3 loop: CASSPPPGGNQPQHF. The CDR3 nucleotides are TGTGCCAGCAGTCCCCCTCCGGGGGGGAATCAGCCCCAGCATTTT. Using reference TRBV28 and TRBJ1-5 for the parts outside the CDR3, the full variable domain is DVKVTQSSRYLVKRTGEKVFLECVQDMDHENMFWYRQDPGLGLRLIYFSYDVKMKEKGDIPEGYSVSREKKERFSLILESASTNQTSMYLCASSPPPGGNQPQHFGDGTRLSIL.

This chain links TRBV19 with TRBJ2-7; D might be TRBD1 (5 bases). The germline CDR1 and CDR2 sequences are LNHDA and SQIVND (reference sequence). The V end lost 4 bases, the J end lost 2 bases, and 9 bases lay between the germline ends. The CDR3 covers 13 residues. CDR3 sequence: CASSNQGPYEQYF. CDR3 DNA sequence: TGTGCCAGTAGTAACCAGGGCCCCTACGAGCAGTACTTC.

The rearrangement joins TRBV2 to TRBJ1-2, with 9 nucleotides matching TRBD1. V shed 9 bases and J 2 bases; nucleotides not matched to a gene: 4. The V gene's germline CDR1 is SNHLY and CDR2 FYNNEI. CDR3 length: 13 amino acids. CDR3 coding DNA: TGTGCCAGATGGGACAGGGACAACTATGGCTACACCTTC. Protein product: CARWDRDNYGYTF.

This CDR3 is CASSRLVNTGELFF. CDR3 in DNA: TGCGCCAGCTCCCGGCTAGTTAACACCGGGGAGCTGTTTTTT. The V gene is TRBV10-2, the J gene TRBJ2-2, with D hard to call. V gave up 8 bases and J gave up 2 bases, with 12 bases separating them. This CDR3 region has 14 residues. In germline, CDR1 is WSHSY, CDR2 SAAADI.

This sequence joins TRBV18 and TRBJ2-3; the D gene is possibly TRBD1 (5 bases). Germline CDR1 KGHSH, CDR2 LQKENI. Trimming stripped 2 bases from V and 0 bases from J, with 9 bases between. CDR3 size: 15 residues. The CDR3 loop reads CASSPIRTSTDTQYF. The CDR3 bases are TGTGCCAGCTCACCAATCCGGACAAGCACAGATACGCAGTATTTT.

As concerns this clone: The DNA is omitted, as the CDR3 cannot be located on it reliably, and the CDR3 follows TCRdb's listing. This chain joins TRBV27 and TRBJ2-7; the table assigns TRBD1, which was not confirmed against the DNA. Looked up from germline, CDR1 is MNHEY and CDR2 is SMNVEV (reference sequence). The CDR3 is 15 amino acids in total, end residues counted. The chain's CDR3 is CASSFGPGGFYEQYF.

As to this clone: The sample carries other DNA sequences with the same CDR3. The V call is TRBV28, the J call TRBJ2-5, with 12 bases lining up with TRBD1. The CDR3 spans 15 residues. Per germline, CDR1 MDHEN and CDR2 SYDVKM. The ends lost 8 bases at V and 5 bases at J; junction bases unmatched: 9. The chain's CDR3 is CASSVGTGGGETQYF. The CDR3 DNA reads as TGTGCCAGCTCAGTCGGGACAGGGGGCGGGGAGACCCAGTACTTC.

Only one count was recorded for this clone. This rearrangement joins TRBV6-4 to TRBJ2-2; tentatively, D is TRBD2 (5 bases). The length of the CDR3 is 13 residues. V lost 5 bases, J lost 4 bases, and 8 bases lay in between. Germline CDR1 MRHNA, CDR2 SNTAGT. In DNA form, the CDR3 reads TGTGCCAGCAGTCTACGGGGCACCGGGGAGCTGTTTTTT. Its protein is CASSLRGTGELFF.

This chain connects TRBV18 to TRBJ2-5, with D hard to call. Trimming removed 3 bases at V and 5 bases at J, with 10 bases between. Germline loops: CDR1 KGHSH, CDR2 LQKENI. CDR3 length: 13 residues. CDR3 region: CASSPPDRETQYF. The CDR3 nucleotides are TGTGCCAGCTCACCGCCAGATAGGGAGACCCAGTACTTC.

V is TRBV5-1 and J is TRBJ2-7, with D tentatively TRBD2 (6 bases). Germline V gene lookup returns CDR1 SGHRS and CDR2 YFSETQ. V gave up 1 base and J gave up 0 bases, with 17 bases separating them. The CDR3 covers 17 residues. The CDR3 protein is CASSLLVGGAGSYEQYF. CDR3 nucleotides: TGCGCCAGCAGCTTGCTAGTCGGCGGGGCAGGCTCCTACGAGCAGTACTTC. Full variable domain (remainder filled in from reference TRBV5-1 and TRBJ2-7): KAGVTQTPRYLIKTRGQQVTLSCSPISGHRSVSWYQQTPGQGLQFLFEYFSETQRNKGNFPGRFSGRQFSNSRSEMNVSTLELGDSALYLCASSLLVGGAGSYEQYFGPGTRLTVT.

The chain links TRBV5-5 to TRBJ1-4; D is unresolved. The CDR3 extends over 15 amino acids. Trimming shortened V by 2 bases and J by 5 bases, and 13 bases separated the two germline ends. Germline assignment: CDR1 SGHKS and CDR2 YYEKEE (reference sequence). The CDR3 loop reads CASSLSVQRNEKLFF. CDR3 sequence (DNA): TGTGCCAGCAGCTTAAGCGTACAGCGAAATGAAAAACTGTTTTTT. The full variable domain, in which reference TRBV5-5 and TRBJ1-4 provide the parts outside the CDR3, is DAGVTQSPTHLIKTRGQQVTLRCSPISGHKSVSWYQQVLGQGPQFIFQYYEKEERGRGNFPDRFSARQFPNYSSELNVNALLLGDSALYLCASSLSVQRNEKLFFGSGTQLSVL.

The sample holds one count of this clone. The V gene is TRBV19, the J gene TRBJ1-2; D unresolved. Per germline, CDR1 LNHDA and CDR2 SQIVND (reference sequence). V lost 2 bases and J lost 8, with 21 bases in between. This CDR3 is 16 amino acids long. In DNA, the CDR3 is TGTGCCAGTAGTATATCTGGCAGCCCAGGCCCTGGGGGCTACACCTTC. Its translation is CASSISGSPGPGGYTF.

CDR3 in amino acids: CASSGLAGDTSTDTQYF. CDR3 sequence (DNA): TGTGCCAGCTCGGGACTAGCGGGGGATACTAGCACAGATACGCAGTATTTT. The chain recombines TRBV19 with TRBJ2-3; 14 bases fit TRBD2. The ends lost 9 bases at V and 0 bases at J; junction bases unmatched: 8. The CDR3 covers 17 residues. CDR1 is LNHDA and CDR2 is SQIVND in the germline V gene (reference sequence).

Here the CDR3 DNA reads TGTGCCAGCAGTCTTCACGGGCAGGGGGCGGGGGCCTACGAGCAGTACTTC. Encoded protein: CASSLHGQGAGAYEQYF. V gene TRBV27 combines with J gene TRBJ2-7, with D perhaps TRBD1 (8 bases). Germline V gene lookup returns CDR1 MNHEY and CDR2 SMNVEV (reference sequence). CDR3 size: 17 residues. V lost 5 bases and J lost 2, with 22 bases in between.

The chain couples TRBV7-9 to TRBJ2-3; TRBD1 or TRBD2 may be the D gene (7 bases each). Germline assignment: CDR1 SEHNR and CDR2 FQNEAQ (reference sequence). The CDR3 length is 15 residues. Trimming took off 5 bases at V and 4 bases at J, with 16 bases between the two ends. CDR3 DNA sequence: TGTGCCAGCAGCCCCCAGGGGGGGGGCGCAGATACGCAGTATTTT. It is translated as CASSPQGGGADTQYF.

The chain is built from TRBV11-1 and TRBJ2-7; 7 positions agree with TRBD1. V shed 3 bases and J 3 bases; nucleotides not matched to a gene: 5. The V gene's germline CDR1 is SGHAT and CDR2 FQDESV (reference sequence). CDR3 size: 14 residues. CDR3 loop: CASSFQQGVYEQYF. The CDR3 nucleotides are TGTGCCAGCAGCTTTCAGCAGGGGGTCTACGAGCAGTACTTC.

The rearrangement links TRBV19 to TRBJ1-2; 7 bases fit TRBD1. CDR1 and CDR2 (germline): LNHDA, SQIVND (reference sequence). The CDR3 spans 12 residues. Trimming removed 5 bases from V and 6 bases from J; junction bases left unmatched: 3. CDR3 nucleotides: TGTGCCAGTAGTGACAGGGTGAATGGCTACACCTTC. Its protein product is CASSDRVNGYTF.

The V and J genes are TRBV5-4 and TRBJ2-7, with 8 bases identical to TRBD1. J lost 6 bases, V lost 0 bases, and 8 bases had no gene match. Germline CDR1 reads SGHNT; CDR2 reads YYREEE (reference sequence). The CDR3 runs 15 residues. CDR3 amino acids: CASSLGRTGRPEQYF. DNA for the CDR3: TGTGCCAGCAGCTTGGGACGGACAGGGCGGCCCGAGCAGTACTTC.

V gene TRBV19 combines with J gene TRBJ2-7, with a tentative D call TRBD1 (6 bases). This CDR3 has 14 residues. Trimming pared 2 bases from V and 2 bases from J, leaving 10 bases between. Germline-derived CDR1 and CDR2 are LNHDA and SQIVND (reference sequence). This CDR3 is CASSILDRAYEQYF. As DNA, the CDR3 is TGTGCCAGTAGTATATTGGACAGAGCCTACGAGCAGTACTTC.

The gene calls are TRBV7-8 and TRBJ2-1; TRBD1 is a possible D gene (5 bases). This CDR3 comprises 12 residues. The V gene's germline CDR1 is SGHVS and CDR2 FQNEAQ. V lost 2 bases and J lost 7, with 6 bases in between. CDR3 region: CASSLKGNEQFF. Here the CDR3 DNA reads TGTGCCAGCAGCTTAAAGGGGAATGAGCAGTTCTTC. The whole variable domain, remainder taken from reference TRBV7-8 and TRBJ2-1, is GAGVSQSPRYKVAKRGQDVALRCDPISGHVSLFWYQQALGQGPEFLTYFQNEAQLDKSGLPSDRFFAERPEGSVSTLKIQRTQQEDSAVYLCASSLKGNEQFFGPGTRLTVL.

This clone was counted a single time. The chain recombines TRBV6-5 with TRBJ1-4, with D uncertain. CDR3 length: 14 amino acids. Germline V gene sequence: CDR1 MNHEY, CDR2 SVGAGI. Trimming removed 6 bases from V and 6 bases from J, with 14 bases in between. The CDR3 DNA is TGTGCCAGCAGACTAACAGCTCTACATGAAAAACTGTTTTTT. Its translation is CASRLTALHEKLFF.

The table lists this clone with a count of one. V is TRBV28 and J is TRBJ2-3; D may correspond to TRBD1 or TRBD2 (5 bases each). Trimming removed 3 bases from V and 0 bases from J, with 10 bases in between. This CDR3 region has 15 residues. Germline CDR1 reads MDHEN; CDR2 reads SYDVKM. The CDR3 DNA is TGTGCCAGCAGTTTCCCAGGGAGTAGCACAGATACGCAGTATTTT. It is translated as CASSFPGSSTDTQYF.

The chain recombines TRBV11-3 with TRBJ2-7; 7 positions match TRBD2. The germline V gene encodes CDR1 SGHNT and CDR2 YENEEA. After removal of 5 bases from V and 6 bases from J, the junction contained 4 bases not matched to a gene. The length of the CDR3 is 12 residues. CDR3 region: CASSPGEGEQYF. CDR3 in DNA: TGTGCCAGCAGCCCCGGGGAGGGCGAGCAGTACTTC.

A note on this clone: Different DNA sequences within this sample yield the same CDR3. The V gene is TRBV5-1, the J gene TRBJ2-5, with D unresolved. Germline V gene lookup returns CDR1 SGHRS and CDR2 YFSETQ. This CDR3 region has 13 residues. Trimming pared 0 bases from V and 4 bases from J, leaving 7 bases between. CDR3 nucleotide sequence: TGCGCCAGCAGCTTGGAGGAAGGAGAGACCCAGTACTTC. Protein product: CASSLEEGETQYF.